One sample yielded the 6 T cell receptor beta chains listed below, sequenced in a study of shared clonotypes between healthy human individuals. Assay: immunoSEQ multiplex PCR; the TCRdb copy retains only in-frame clones and omits some. This sample has about 470,000 clones, with roughly 83% found just once. The sample taken for sequencing was PBMCs. The receptors come from a woman between 40 and 50 years old in good health. Some clones in this sample may be carry-over from other donors' samples.

CDR3 loop: CASSILVGEQFF. The CDR3 coding sequence is TGTGCCAGTAGCATACTAGTGGGTGAGCAGTTCTTC. This rearrangement joins TRBV19 to TRBJ2-1; perhaps TRBD2 as D (5 bases). Germline-derived CDR1 and CDR2 are LNHDA and SQIVND (reference sequence). Deletions cut 6 bases from V and 9 bases from J, with 12 bases between. The CDR3 runs to 12 residues.

This clone came up many times. This chain links TRBV11-2 with TRBJ2-2; 8 bases align to TRBD1. CDR3 length equals 16 residues. V lost 5 bases to trimming and J lost 0 bases; unmatched junction nucleotides: 5. The V gene's germline CDR1 is SGHAT and CDR2 FQNNGV. The CDR3 loop is CASSTGQGTNTGELFF. Written as DNA, the CDR3 is TGTGCCAGCAGCACAGGACAGGGAACGAACACCGGGGAGCTGTTTTTT.

The rearrangement joins TRBV5-1 to TRBJ1-6; 9 bases fit TRBD1. Losses at the gene ends were 1 base for V and 10 bases for J; bases not matched to a gene: 6. The CDR3 contains 15 residues. CDR1 is SGHRS and CDR2 is YFSETQ in the germline V gene. This chain's CDR3 is CASSLSGQGRSPLHF. Written as DNA, the CDR3 is TGCGCCAGCAGCTTGTCCGGACAGGGGAGATCACCCCTCCACTTT.

The chain joins TRBV18 to TRBJ1-1; no reliable D call. The CDR3 spans 15 residues. Germline CDR1 is KGHSH and CDR2 is LQKENI. Trimming pared 1 base from V and 7 bases from J, leaving 16 bases between. The CDR3 here is CASSPRWQEAIEAFF. The CDR3 DNA follows: TGTGCCAGCTCACCACGTTGGCAGGAGGCAATTGAAGCTTTCTTT. The full variable domain, its missing parts supplied by reference TRBV18 and TRBJ1-1, is NAGVMQNPRHLVRRRGQEARLRCSPMKGHSHVYWYRQLPEEGLKFMVYLQKENIIDESGMPKERFSAEFPKEGPSILRIQQVVRGDSAAYFCASSPRWQEAIEAFFGQGTRLTVV.

This clone occurred a few times. The V gene is TRBV27, the J gene TRBJ2-3; TRBD2 aligns across 7 bases. This CDR3 spans 14 amino acids. J was trimmed by 1 base and V by 5 bases; bases with no gene match: 3. Germline lookup yields CDR1 MNHEY and CDR2 SMNVEV (reference sequence). CDR3 DNA: TGTGCCAGCAGTCTCGGACTAGGCACAGATACGCAGTATTTT. Protein product: CASSLGLGTDTQYF.

V gene TRBV29-1 combines with J gene TRBJ1-1, with D hard to call. V shed 0 bases and J shed 1 base, with 12 bases lying between them. The germline CDR1 and CDR2 sequences are SQVTM and ANQGSEA. The CDR3 has 15 amino acids. The CDR3 sequence: CSVEDLMAANTEAFF. CDR3 DNA sequence: TGCAGCGTTGAAGATCTAATGGCAGCGAACACTGAAGCTTTCTTT.